The 21 T cell receptor beta chains below were found in one sample sequenced in a study of blood T cell repertoires in COVID-19. Libraries were prepared by immunoSEQ multiplex PCR; TCRdb keeps only in-frame clonotypes and omits some of them. The sample lists about 240,000 clones, 86% occurring once. Sample: peripheral blood. The receptors originated from a man in his 60s with acute or convalescent COVID-19.

This clone occurred a few times. V and J are TRBV2 and TRBJ2-1, with D unresolved. This CDR3 spans 12 amino acids. Germline CDR1 SNHLY, CDR2 FYNNEI. V was trimmed by 1 base and J by 11 bases, leaving 9 bases between them. The CDR3 nucleotides read TGTGCCAGCAGTGAAGGGCTGCCCAAGCAGTTCTTC. It is translated as CASSEGLPKQFF.

This clone occurred once. The chain links TRBV10-3 to TRBJ2-2; D gene unclear. The CDR3 is 12 amino acids. Trimming pared 8 bases from V and 6 bases from J, leaving 10 bases between. Germline V gene sequence: CDR1 ENHRY, CDR2 SYGVKD. The CDR3 protein is CAIRAAAGELFF. For the CDR3, the DNA is TGTGCCATCCGAGCCGCGGCCGGGGAGCTGTTTTTT.

The chain combines TRBV30 with TRBJ1-2; the match to TRBD1 covers 7 bases. This CDR3 has 16 amino acids. The germline V gene has CDR1 GTSNPN and CDR2 SVGIG (reference sequence). The junction had 16 bases not matched to a gene; V was cut back by 3 bases and J by 6 bases. The CDR3 sequence is CAWRLPGGSILDGYTF. CDR3 nucleotides: TGTGCCTGGAGGTTACCAGGGGGGTCGATTCTGGATGGCTACACCTTC.

This chain links TRBV10-3 with TRBJ1-4; 8 bases match TRBD1. CDR1 and CDR2 (germline): ENHRY, SYGVKD. V was clipped by 3 bases and J by 6 bases; unmatched bases: 3. CDR3 length equals 14 residues. The CDR3 region has the DNA TGTGCCATCAGTGACCCGGGACAGGATGAAAAACTGTTTTTT. This sequence encodes CAISDPGQDEKLFF.

The CDR3 region has the DNA TGTGCCAGCAGTATTAGGTGGGAGGGCCGTAACGAGCAGTACTTC. The encoded protein is CASSIRWEGRNEQYF. The chain carries TRBV13 and TRBJ2-7, with 7 bases aligning to TRBD2. Germline-derived CDR1 and CDR2 are PRHDT and FYEKMQ (reference sequence). The junction had 13 bases not matched to a gene; V was cut back by 6 bases and J by 5 bases. CDR3 size: 15 residues.

The V gene is TRBV7-8, the J gene TRBJ2-7, with D perhaps TRBD2 (5 bases). The CDR3 runs 15 residues. V was clipped by 2 bases and J by 3 bases, with 14 bases between them. CDR1 SGHVS and CDR2 FQNEAQ come from the germline V gene. The CDR3 reads CASSLFSGRVYEQYF. CDR3 nucleotide sequence: TGTGCCAGCAGCTTATTCAGCGGACGGGTCTACGAGCAGTACTTC.

V and J are TRBV9 and TRBJ1-1; tentative D call: TRBD1 (6 bases). The V end was cut by 4 bases, the J end by 1 base, with 14 bases between. In germline, CDR1 is SGDLS, CDR2 YYNGEE. The CDR3 has 15 residues. In DNA, the CDR3 is TGTGCCAGCAGCCCCCTGACAGGCGAGAACACTGAAGCTTTCTTT. This translates into CASSPLTGENTEAFF.

The chain links TRBV19 to TRBJ1-2; 8 bases align to TRBD1. Trimming cost V 6 bases and J 7 bases; bases outside gene matches: 10. Germline-derived CDR1 and CDR2 are LNHDA and SQIVND (reference sequence). This CDR3 spans 14 amino acids. CDR3 residues: CASSLDRVIGGYTF. The CDR3 coding sequence is TGTGCCAGTAGCCTGGACAGGGTGATAGGTGGCTACACCTTC.

The chain joins TRBV7-8 to TRBJ2-7; 7 nucleotides agree with TRBD1. J lost 7 bases, V lost 0 bases, and 15 bases had no gene match. The CDR3 is made up of 17 amino acids. Germline V gene lookup returns CDR1 SGHVS and CDR2 FQNEAQ. The chain's CDR3 is CASSLALRRSRGLEQYF. Here the CDR3 DNA reads TGTGCCAGCAGCTTAGCGCTGAGGCGTAGTAGGGGGCTAGAGCAGTACTTC. Filled out from reference TRBV7-8 and TRBJ2-7, the complete variable domain reads GAGVSQSPRYKVAKRGQDVALRCDPISGHVSLFWYQQALGQGPEFLTYFQNEAQLDKSGLPSDRFFAERPEGSVSTLKIQRTQQEDSAVYLCASSLALRRSRGLEQYFGPGTRLTVT.

This clone was counted once. The chain links TRBV15 to TRBJ2-7; 11 bases map to TRBD2. This CDR3 is 15 amino acids long. CDR1 and CDR2 (germline): LNHNV, YYDKDF (reference sequence). V trimming: 6 bases; J trimming: 4 bases; junction bases outside the gene matches: 8. This chain's CDR3 is CATSSGRAGWYEQYF. CDR3 bases: TGTGCCACCAGTAGCGGGAGGGCCGGGTGGTACGAGCAGTACTTC.

The chain uses TRBV30 and TRBJ1-2; 8 bases map to TRBD1. The V gene's germline CDR1 is GTSNPN and CDR2 SVGIG (reference sequence). The junction had 10 bases not matched to a gene; V was cut back by 5 bases and J by 8 bases. The CDR3 loop spans 13 amino acids. Written as DNA, the CDR3 is TGTGCCTGGTACCGGGACAGGCCGGGGGGCTACACCTTC. Its protein is CAWYRDRPGGYTF.

V gene TRBV2 combines with J gene TRBJ2-7, with 7 bases aligning to TRBD2. The CDR3 totals 13 residues. Germline CDR1 SNHLY, CDR2 FYNNEI. The V segment lost 7 bases and the J segment 0 bases; nucleotides outside the gene matches: 3. The chain's CDR3 is CASKSGNSYEQYF. The DNA of the CDR3 is TGTGCCAGCAAGAGCGGGAACTCCTACGAGCAGTACTTC.

The chain recombines TRBV5-6 with TRBJ2-7; TRBD1 might be the D (5 bases). The CDR3 runs to 14 residues. The germline V and J ends were trimmed by 1 base and 3 bases, with 11 bases remaining between them. The germline gives CDR1 SGHDT, CDR2 YYEEEE. The CDR3 loop is CASSLPLTGYEQYF. In DNA, the CDR3 is TGTGCCAGCAGCTTGCCCCTAACAGGCTACGAGCAGTACTTC.

The CDR3 spells CATSRDLHRGQPQHF. The CDR3 nucleotides read TGTGCCACCAGCAGAGATCTACACAGGGGTCAGCCCCAGCATTTT. V gene TRBV15 combines with J gene TRBJ1-5; TRBD1 matches 7 bases. Germline CDR1 is LNHNV and CDR2 is YYDKDF (reference sequence). The trim removed 0 bases at V and 6 bases at J, leaving 5 bases unmatched. The CDR3 is made up of 15 amino acids.

The J gene is TRBJ1-1, the V gene TRBV5-1, with D hard to call. The germline V gene encodes CDR1 SGHRS and CDR2 YFSETQ. The CDR3 has 14 residues. V was shortened by 1 base and J by 0 bases, with 7 bases between the two germline ends. CDR3 sequence: CASSLNDMNTEAFF. The CDR3 coding sequence is TGCGCCAGCAGCTTGAATGACATGAACACTGAAGCTTTCTTT.

The chain couples TRBV24-1 to TRBJ2-2, with D perhaps matching TRBD2 (5 bases). Trimming left V 9 bases short and J 0 bases short, with 7 bases between. CDR1 is KGHDR, CDR2 SFDVKD, per germline. The CDR3 spans 13 residues. CDR3 in DNA: TGTGCCACCGCGGGCGCGAACACCGGGGAGCTGTTTTTT. As protein: CATAGANTGELFF.

The chain recombines TRBV6-6 with TRBJ1-1; the D is unclear. This CDR3 is 13 amino acids long. The ends were cut back, 2 bases at V and 1 base at J, with 5 bases in the middle. Germline CDR1 and CDR2: MNHNY and SVGAGI (reference sequence). The CDR3 DNA sequence: TGTGCCAGCAGTTACGAGTCGAACACTGAAGCTTTCTTT. Amino acid sequence: CASSYESNTEAFF.

J is TRBJ2-7 and V is TRBV5-1; perhaps TRBD1 as D (5 bases). The CDR3 consists of 14 residues. Germline V gene sequence: CDR1 SGHRS, CDR2 YFSETQ. The V end was cut by 0 bases, the J end by 2 bases, with 9 bases between. DNA for the CDR3: TGCGCCAGCAGCTTGGGCAGGGTCGCCTACGAGCAGTACTTC. As protein: CASSLGRVAYEQYF.

CDR3 sequence: CASSLRQGEEKLFF. The CDR3 nucleotides are TGTGCCAGCAGCTTAAGACAGGGGGAAGAAAAACTGTTTTTT. This chain uses TRBV11-3 with TRBJ1-4; the match to TRBD1 covers 9 bases. Trimming removed 2 bases from V and 8 bases from J; junction bases left unmatched: 3. The CDR3 is made up of 14 amino acids. Germline V lookup: CDR1 SGHNT, CDR2 YENEEA.

The V call is TRBV6-4, the J call TRBJ1-1; 10 bases agree with TRBD1. Germline lookup yields CDR1 MRHNA and CDR2 SNTAGT. The CDR3 runs to 15 residues. V lost 2 bases, J lost 0 bases, and 0 bases stayed unmatched. The CDR3 DNA reads TGTGCCAGCAGTGACGGGACAGGGGTGAACACTGAAGCTTTCTTT. Translated, it gives CASSDGTGVNTEAFF.

This chain connects TRBV5-1 to TRBJ2-2, with 7 positions matching TRBD2. Germline CDR1 and CDR2: SGHRS and YFSETQ. Trimming at V came to 0 bases and at J to 7 bases, leaving 3 bases not matched to a gene. This CDR3 spans 14 amino acids. CDR3 sequence (DNA): TGCGCCAGCAGCTTGGCCAGGGAGGGCGGGGAGCTGTTTTTT. Translated: CASSLAREGGELFF. The whole variable domain, remainder taken from reference TRBV5-1 and TRBJ2-2, is KAGVTQTPRYLIKTRGQQVTLSCSPISGHRSVSWYQQTPGQGLQFLFEYFSETQRNKGNFPGRFSGRQFSNSRSEMNVSTLELGDSALYLCASSLAREGGELFFGEGSRLTVL.